This is a list of T cell receptor beta chains from one sample in a study of cytotoxic CD8 clonotypes in ibrutinib-treated CLL. The method was immunoSEQ multiplex PCR; TCRdb's version includes in-frame clones alone and lacks a portion of them. In the table there are 110,000 to 150,000 clones, 85% to 95% of which are singletons. The sequenced sample was PBMCs, obtained after 12 months of ibrutinib treatment. Receptors originate from a human donor with chronic lymphocytic leukemia. Each CDR3 is given with its conserved first and last residue. The order of the fields is clone size, V gene, D gene, J gene, CDR3 protein, CDR3 DNA. D genes are given only for firm matches. Clone size is stated in some rows and not others, as once, few, many or a class when expanded.

>.|TRBV6-5|.|TRBJ2-7
CASGRDTLGEQYF
TGTGCCAGCGGCCGGGACACTTTAGGTGAGCAGTACTTC
>.|TRBV28|.|TRBJ1-2
CASSDHRAGYTF
TGTGCCAGCAGTGATCACAGGGCTGGCTACACCTTC
>.|TRBV9|.|TRBJ1-1
CASSVTTVTEAFF
TGTGCCAGCAGCGTCACGACAGTCACTGAAGCTTTCTTT
>few|TRBV27|.|TRBJ2-2
CASSWVGLVNGELFF
TGTGCCAGCAGTTGGGTCGGGCTAGTGAACGGGGAGCTGTTTTTT
>.|TRBV18|TRBD2|TRBJ2-3
CASSPRLAGGDTQYF
TGTGCCAGCTCACCTCGGCTAGCGGGGGGAGATACGCAGTATTTT
>.|TRBV6-9|.|TRBJ2-6
CASSYTGGASGANVLTF
TGTGCCAGCAGTTACACTGGGGGCGCGAGTGGGGCCAACGTCCTGACTTTC
>.|TRBV7-2|.|TRBJ2-3
CASSFAGLTDTQYF
TGTGCCAGCAGCTTTGCGGGTTTGACAGATACGCAGTATTTT
>.|TRBV5-1|.|TRBJ1-1
CASSSAPLMNTEAFF
TGCGCCAGCAGCTCTGCCCCTCTCATGAACACTGAAGCTTTCTTT
>.|TRBV14|.|TRBJ2-5
CASSQDRKGQETQYF
TGTGCCAGCAGCCAAGACAGAAAAGGCCAAGAGACCCAGTACTTC
>.|TRBV4-2|TRBD1|TRBJ1-2
CASSQKTGGAGYGYTF
TGTGCCAGCAGCCAGAAGACAGGGGGCGCGGGCTATGGCTACACCTTC
>.|TRBV29-1|TRBD1|TRBJ2-3
CSVSKGQGAADTQYF
TGCAGCGTTAGTAAGGGACAGGGGGCAGCAGATACGCAGTATTTT
>.|TRBV7-2|.|TRBJ1-5
CASSLDPYSNQPQHF
TGTGCCAGCAGCTTAGACCCCTATAGCAATCAGCCCCAGCATTTT
>.|TRBV7-2|.|TRBJ2-1
CASSSSLMYNEQFF
TGTGCCAGCAGTTCGTCGCTGATGTATAATGAGCAGTTCTTC
>.|TRBV7-2|.|TRBJ1-3
CASSLAAGPSGNTIYF
TGTGCCAGCAGCTTAGCGGCAGGGCCGTCTGGAAACACCATATATTTT
>.|TRBV2|.|TRBJ2-1
CASSNRGGRNEQFF
TGTGCCAGCAGCAACAGGGGTGGGAGGAATGAGCAGTTCTTC
>.|TRBV19|.|TRBJ2-5
CASSHDSQETQYF
TGTGCCAGTAGTCACGATTCTCAAGAGACCCAGTACTTC
>.|TRBV7-2|TRBD1|TRBJ2-5
CASSTLRDRFETQYF
TGTGCCAGCAGCACCCTCCGGGACAGATTTGAGACCCAGTACTTC
>.|TRBV2|TRBD2|TRBJ2-1
CASSEGLAGGNEQFF
TGTGCCAGCAGTGAAGGACTAGCGGGAGGCAATGAGCAGTTCTTC
>.|TRBV9|.|TRBJ1-3
CASSPVGGHLFSGNTIYF
TGTGCCAGCAGCCCAGTAGGGGGACATCTTTTCTCTGGAAACACCATATATTTT
>.|TRBV11-3|.|TRBJ2-7
CASSRLGDLSEQYF
TGTGCCAGCAGCCGGCTGGGGGACCTTTCCGAGCAGTACTTC
>.|TRBV9|.|TRBJ2-1
CASSEEKVSTNEQFF
TGTGCCAGCAGCGAGGAGAAGGTGAGCACCAATGAGCAGTTCTTC
>.|TRBV6-5|TRBD1|TRBJ1-1
CASSYGQGARTEAFF
TGTGCCAGCAGTTACGGACAGGGGGCGCGAACTGAAGCTTTCTTT
>.|TRBV7-2|.|TRBJ2-7
CASSLVPGYYEQYF
TGTGCCAGCAGCTTAGTCCCCGGATACTACGAGCAGTACTTC
>.|TRBV5-1|.|TRBJ2-7
CASRPDRHEQYF
TGCGCCAGCAGACCCGATCGTCACGAGCAGTACTTC
>few|TRBV28|.|TRBJ2-5
CASSSPAGEGETQYF
TGTGCCAGCAGCTCCCCCGCAGGGGAGGGGGAGACCCAGTACTTC
>.|TRBV27|TRBD2|TRBJ2-2
CASRAGTSGKRETGELFF
TGTGCCAGTAGAGCCGGGACTAGCGGGAAAAGAGAAACCGGGGAGCTGTTTTTT
>.|TRBV7-9|TRBD1|TRBJ1-1
CASSAQGGNTEAFF
TGTGCCAGCAGCGCACAGGGGGGGAACACTGAAGCTTTCTTT
>.|TRBV6-5|.|TRBJ1-5
CASSYSGGDHQPQHF
TGTGCCAGCAGTTACTCGGGCGGGGACCATCAGCCCCAGCATTTT
>once|TRBV7-3|TRBD2|TRBJ2-1
CASSLTSGRHNEQFF
TGTGCCAGCAGCTTGACTAGCGGGAGACACAATGAGCAGTTCTTC
>many|TRBV19|TRBD2|TRBJ2-5
CASSMTSGSLETQYF
TGTGCCAGTAGTATGACTAGCGGGAGCTTGGAGACCCAGTACTTC
>.|TRBV13|.|TRBJ2-7
CASSLLGEQYF
TGTGCCAGCAGCCTCTTGGGCGAGCAGTACTTC
>once|TRBV20-1|.|TRBJ2-7
CSAGVYHEQYF
TGCAGTGCGGGAGTCTACCACGAGCAGTACTTC
>.|TRBV7-2|.|TRBJ1-5
CASSLSPNNQPQHF
TGTGCCAGCAGCTTATCCCCGAACAATCAGCCCCAGCATTTT
>.|TRBV19|TRBD2|TRBJ2-3
CASSIIGGGLAGVTDTQYF
TGTGCCAGTAGTATTATCGGGGGCGGACTAGCGGGAGTGACAGATACGCAGTATTTT
>.|TRBV7-2|.|TRBJ2-7
CASSSAYRDGTYEQYF
TGTGCCAGCAGCTCAGCTTACCGGGACGGGACCTACGAGCAGTACTTC
>.|TRBV29-1|TRBD1|TRBJ1-1
CSVFLTGITEAFF
TGCAGCGTCTTCCTGACAGGGATCACTGAAGCTTTCTTT
>.|TRBV7-6|TRBD2|TRBJ2-1
CASSLGQGGGYNEQFF
TGTGCCAGCAGCTTAGGTCAGGGCGGGGGGTACAATGAGCAGTTCTTC
>.|TRBV5-1|.|TRBJ2-2
CASSRQLRDLGTGELFF
TGCGCCAGCAGCCGGCAACTTCGGGACTTAGGAACCGGGGAGCTGTTTTTT
>few|TRBV11-3|.|TRBJ1-3
CASPNRRVDTIYF
TGTGCCAGCCCGAATCGCCGGGTAGACACCATATATTTT
>few|TRBV11-2|.|TRBJ2-7
CASSLAGLTAYEQYF
TGTGCCAGCAGCTTAGCTGGACTAACAGCTTACGAGCAGTACTTC
>.|TRBV7-9|.|TRBJ2-4
CASSFGVRLRRPYF
TGTGCCAGCAGCTTCGGAGTCAGGTTAAGGCGTCCGTACTTC
>.|TRBV11-3|.|TRBJ2-3
CASSLRGTSTDTQYF
TGTGCCAGCAGCTTAAGGGGAACTAGCACAGATACGCAGTATTTT
>few|TRBV28|TRBD1|TRBJ1-4
CASSSTGLDEKLFF
TGTGCCAGCAGTTCGACAGGGTTAGATGAAAAACTGTTTTTT